These 15 T cell receptor beta chains were all obtained from the same sample, sequenced in a study of shared clonotypes between healthy human individuals. Profiled with immunoSEQ multiplex PCR; TCRdb holds only in-frame clones, not every one. The repertoire holds roughly 110,000 clones, with under 70% as singletons. The sample comprised memory CD8+ T cells sorted from blood. Subset denoted: CD45RO+ cells pooled with CCR7-negative TemRA cells. These receptors were collected from a woman in her 30s in good health.

This rearrangement joins TRBV25-1 to TRBJ2-3; D is unresolved. Trimming took 2 bases from V and 1 from J, leaving 19 bases between them. The CDR3 extends over 18 amino acids. CDR1 MGHDK and CDR2 SYGVNS come from the germline V gene. The CDR3 here is CASSERTDPRGGTDTQYF. DNA for the CDR3: TGTGCCAGCAGTGAAAGGACCGACCCTAGAGGCGGCACAGATACGCAGTATTTT. Full variable domain (missing parts from reference TRBV25-1 and TRBJ2-3): EADIYQTPRYLVIGTGKKITLECSQTMGHDKMYWYQQDPGMELHLIHYSYGVNSTEKGDLSSESTVSRIRTEHFPLTLESARPSHTSQYLCASSERTDPRGGTDTQYFGPGTRLTVL.

The chain has TRBV6-6 and TRBJ2-1; unclear D gene. Trimming pared 6 bases from V and 5 bases from J, leaving 8 bases between. This CDR3 is built from 12 residues. CDR1 is MNHNY and CDR2 is SVGAGI in the germline V gene (reference sequence). Here the CDR3 reads CASSPSDNEQFF. DNA for the CDR3: TGTGCCAGCAGCCCTTCGGACAATGAGCAGTTCTTC.

V and J are TRBV5-5 and TRBJ1-2; 9 bases are a match to TRBD1. The CDR3 sequence is 14 residues long. Germline V lookup: CDR1 SGHKS, CDR2 YYEKEE (reference sequence). V trimming: 3 bases; J trimming: 3 bases; junction bases outside the gene matches: 3. The chain's CDR3 is CASSSGTGYYGYTF. The DNA for the CDR3 is TGTGCCAGCAGCTCCGGGACAGGGTACTATGGCTACACCTTC.

The chain combines TRBV7-9 with TRBJ2-5; possibly TRBD1 for D (6 bases). The tail of the sequence fits TRBJ2-7 better, so the J call may be wrong. The CDR3 is made up of 15 amino acids. Germline V gene lookup returns CDR1 SEHNR and CDR2 FQNEAQ (reference sequence). CDR3 coding DNA: TGTGCCAGCAGCTTACTCCGGGACACAGACTACGAGCAGTACTTC. It specifies CASSLLRDTDYEQYF.

This clone was seen a few times. The gene calls are TRBV6-1 and TRBJ2-5; D possibly matches TRBD1 or TRBD2 (6 bases each). Gene TRBJ2-7 matches the end of the DNA better, so the J call may be wrong. Germline CDR1 MNHNS, CDR2 SASEGT. The CDR3 runs 14 residues. The CDR3 coding sequence is TGTGCCAGCAGTGGGAGGGGGAGCTCCTACGAGCAGTACTTC. Protein sequence: CASSGRGSSYEQYF.

The chain carries TRBV2 and TRBJ2-7; a possible D gene is TRBD1 (5 bases). The CDR3 totals 14 residues. Germline CDR1 SNHLY, CDR2 FYNNEI. V shed 6 bases and J shed 4 bases, with 16 bases lying between them. The CDR3 sequence is CASRDKGSRYEQYF. In DNA, the CDR3 is TGTGCCAGCAGGGACAAAGGTTCTAGGTACGAGCAGTACTTC.

The J gene is TRBJ2-2, the V gene TRBV6-1; D remains unclear. Germline values: CDR1 MNHNS, CDR2 SASEGT. This CDR3 spans 15 amino acids. V was clipped by 0 bases and J by 1 base, with 6 bases between them. CDR3 loop: CASSEAYLNTGELFF. The CDR3 DNA sequence: TGTGCCAGCAGTGAAGCGTACTTGAACACCGGGGAGCTGTTTTTT.

This chain connects TRBV11-2 to TRBJ2-2; 7 bases map to TRBD2. CDR1 is SGHAT, CDR2 FQNNGV, per germline. The CDR3 spans 15 residues. The V gene end was trimmed by 9 bases and the J gene end by 2 bases; junction bases not matched to a gene: 9. The CDR3 DNA reads as TGTGCCAGTATCCTCGAGCGGGAAAACACCGGGGAGCTGTTTTTT. Its protein is CASILERENTGELFF. Using reference TRBV11-2 and TRBJ2-2 for the parts outside the CDR3, the full variable domain is EAGVAQSPRYKIIEKRQSVAFWCNPISGHATLYWYQQILGQGPKLLIQFQNNGVVDDSQLPKDRFSAERLKGVDSTLKIQPAKLEDSAVYLCASILERENTGELFFGEGSRLTVL.

The CDR3 loop reads CASSVISGKNEQFF. In DNA, the CDR3 is TGCGCCAGCAGCGTAATTAGCGGGAAAAATGAGCAGTTCTTC. The genes are TRBV5-1 and TRBJ2-1; 8 bases are a match to TRBD2. The CDR3 extends over 14 amino acids. CDR1 is SGHRS, CDR2 YFSETQ, per germline. J was trimmed by 7 bases and V by 4 bases; bases with no gene match: 7.

This chain uses TRBV30 with TRBJ2-1; 11 nucleotides match TRBD2. Germline V gene sequence: CDR1 GTSNPN, CDR2 SVGIG (reference sequence). With 0 bases clipped from V and 9 bases from J, the junction kept 7 bases outside the gene matches. The CDR3 covers 15 residues. CDR3 sequence (DNA): TGTGCCTGGAGTGTAATACTAGCGGGAGTCTCTGAGCAGTTCTTC. It translates to CAWSVILAGVSEQFF.

The rearrangement joins TRBV6-1 to TRBJ2-1, with D perhaps TRBD2 (5 bases). V shed 4 bases and J shed 10 bases, with 11 bases lying between them. This CDR3 has 12 residues. CDR1 and CDR2 from the germline V gene are MNHNS and SASEGT. CDR3 amino acids: CASSVGVWEQFF. The CDR3 nucleotides are TGTGCCAGCAGTGTGGGAGTTTGGGAGCAGTTCTTC.

J is TRBJ2-6 and V is TRBV7-9; unclear D gene. In germline, CDR1 is SEHNR, CDR2 FQNEAQ (reference sequence). This CDR3 has 19 amino acids. Trimming removed 5 bases at V and 0 bases at J, with 20 bases between. CDR3: CASSPRLGSATSGANVLTF. In nucleotides, the CDR3 is TGTGCCAGCAGCCCAAGGCTAGGGTCAGCAACCTCTGGGGCCAACGTCCTGACTTTC.

This sequence joins TRBV18 and TRBJ2-5; 9 bases agree with TRBD2. The germline CDR1 and CDR2 sequences are KGHSH and LQKENI. The CDR3 runs to 15 residues. The ends lost 3 bases at V and 2 bases at J; junction bases unmatched: 4. CDR3: CASSPGLATQETQYF. The CDR3 region has the DNA TGTGCCAGCTCACCCGGACTAGCGACACAAGAGACCCAGTACTTC.

V is TRBV9 and J is TRBJ1-2; possibly TRBD1 for D (5 bases). The V end was cut by 6 bases, the J end by 4 bases, with 10 bases between. There are 12 residues in the CDR3. Germline V gene sequence: CDR1 SGDLS, CDR2 YYNGEE. DNA of the CDR3: TGTGCCAGCACCGGTGGGACCTATGGCTACACCTTC. It translates to CASTGGTYGYTF.

The J gene is TRBJ1-2, the V gene TRBV9; 8 nucleotides match TRBD1. The trim removed 0 bases at V and 3 bases at J, leaving 4 bases unmatched. CDR1 and CDR2 from the germline V gene are SGDLS and YYNGEE. The CDR3 is made up of 15 amino acids. This CDR3 is CASSVGHRGDYGYTF. CDR3 in DNA: TGTGCCAGCAGCGTAGGGCACAGGGGGGACTATGGCTACACCTTC.